The rows below give T cell receptor beta chains drawn from one sample of a study of cytomegalovirus exposure and HLA in healthy donors. Profiled with immunoSEQ multiplex PCR; TCRdb holds only in-frame clones, not every one. This sample has 130,000 or so clones, with about four fifths found just once. Sequencing was performed on PBMCs. The source of these receptors is a man between 18 and 29 years old in good health and CMV-seronegative. Both conserved end residues are part of each CDR3. The order of the fields is clone size, D gene, V gene, J gene, CDR3 protein, CDR3 DNA. A D gene is named only where the DNA matches it firmly. Size is stated for part of the rows, as once, few or many counts, or as a class when the clone is expanded.

size: once; D: TRBD1; V: TRBV25-1; J: TRBJ1-6; CDR3: CASSEESRGNSPLHF; DNA: TGTGCCAGCAGTGAAGAGAGCAGGGGGAATTCACCCCTCCACTTT
size: NA; D: TRBD2; V: TRBV7-3; J: TRBJ2-3; CDR3: CASSPMLRRTSGGKVLTDTQYF; DNA: TGTGCCAGCAGCCCCATGCTAAGGCGGACTAGCGGGGGGAAGGTTTTGACAGATACGCAGTATTTT
size: few; D: NA; V: TRBV6-1; J: TRBJ2-7; CDR3: CASSLQQGRSYEQYF; DNA: TGTGCCAGCAGCCTCCAACAGGGGAGGTCCTACGAGCAGTACTTC
size: NA; D: TRBD1; V: TRBV7-9; J: TRBJ2-2; CDR3: CASSWGTEVTGELFF; DNA: TGTGCCAGCAGCTGGGGGACAGAGGTCACCGGGGAGCTGTTTTTT
size: NA; D: TRBD2; V: TRBV5-1; J: TRBJ2-5; CDR3: CASSSRLAGTGETQYF; DNA: TGCGCCAGCAGCTCACGACTAGCGGGGACTGGAGAGACCCAGTACTTC
size: NA; D: TRBD1; V: TRBV27; J: TRBJ2-5; CDR3: CASWTGLGEQYF; DNA: TGTGCCAGTTGGACAGGGCTTGGGGAGCAGTACTTC
size: NA; D: NA; V: TRBV7-2; J: TRBJ2-2; CDR3: CASSLDQGPGELFF; DNA: TGTGCCAGCAGCTTAGATCAGGGGCCCGGGGAGCTGTTTTTT
size: NA; D: TRBD1; V: TRBV5-4; J: TRBJ2-1; CDR3: CAGSQGVVRIF; DNA: TGTGCCGGTTCACAGGGGGTTGTCCGGATCTTC
size: NA; D: NA; V: TRBV6-5; J: TRBJ2-5; CDR3: CASSRRGSLAETQYF; DNA: TGTGCCAGCAGTCGCCGGGGATCCTTGGCCGAGACCCAGTACTTC
size: once; D: NA; V: TRBV29-1; J: TRBJ2-7; CDR3: CSVGGLTVYEQYF; DNA: TGCAGCGTCGGGGGACTGACCGTCTACGAGCAGTACTTC
size: NA; D: NA; V: TRBV5-6; J: TRBJ2-7; CDR3: CASSFGSSYEQYF; DNA: TGTGCCAGCAGCTTCGGGAGCTCCTACGAGCAGTACTTC
size: few; D: NA; V: TRBV5-4; J: TRBJ2-5; CDR3: CASSLGQQETQYF; DNA: TGTGCCAGCAGCTTGGGACAGCAAGAGACCCAGTACTTC
size: NA; D: NA; V: TRBV29-1; J: TRBJ1-1; CDR3: CSVGQKAFF; DNA: TGCAGCGTTGGACAAAAAGCTTTCTTT
size: NA; D: TRBD1; V: TRBV5-1; J: TRBJ1-6; CDR3: CASSKGTGPNSPLHF; DNA: TGCGCCAGCAGCAAAGGGACAGGGCCCAATTCACCCCTCCACTTT
size: NA; D: TRBD1; V: TRBV5-1; J: TRBJ1-1; CDR3: CASSPFGLDRGRIATEAFF; DNA: TGCGCCAGCAGCCCCTTTGGATTGGACAGGGGGAGGATTGCCACTGAAGCTTTCTTT
size: few; D: TRBD1; V: TRBV5-1; J: TRBJ1-6; CDR3: CASSLGQGESPLHF; DNA: TGCGCCAGCAGCTTGGGACAGGGAGAATCACCCCTCCACTTT
size: NA; D: TRBD1; V: TRBV15; J: TRBJ2-7; CDR3: CATSAYGTASSYEQYF; DNA: TGTGCCACCAGCGCCTATGGGACAGCGAGCTCCTACGAGCAGTACTTC
size: NA; D: NA; V: TRBV6-5; J: TRBJ1-1; CDR3: CASSYGTGMNTEAFF; DNA: TGTGCCAGCAGTTACGGTACAGGGATGAACACTGAAGCTTTCTTT
size: NA; D: TRBD2; V: TRBV7-8; J: TRBJ2-7; CDR3: CASSPQGGTSGYYEQYF; DNA: TGTGCCAGCAGCCCCCAGGGCGGGACTAGCGGGTACTACGAGCAGTACTTC
size: NA; D: NA; V: TRBV5-1; J: TRBJ1-1; CDR3: CASSAGPEGTEAFF; DNA: TGCGCCAGCAGCGCGGGACCCGAGGGAACTGAAGCTTTCTTT
size: NA; D: NA; V: TRBV20-1; J: TRBJ2-7; CDR3: CRGKGQNEQYF; DNA: TGCAGGGGGAAGGGGCAAAACGAGCAGTACTTC
size: once; D: TRBD1; V: TRBV11-1; J: TRBJ2-2; CDR3: CASSLPGTGPNTGELFF; DNA: TGTGCCAGCAGCTTACCTGGGACAGGCCCGAACACCGGGGAGCTGTTTTTT
size: NA; D: NA; V: TRBV2; J: TRBJ1-1; CDR3: CASTLRGVTGRMGTEAFF; DNA: TGTGCCAGCACCCTAAGGGGTGTTACAGGGAGAATGGGCACTGAAGCTTTCTTT
size: NA; D: NA; V: TRBV7-7; J: TRBJ2-5; CDR3: CASSLVPGWETQYF; DNA: TGTGCCAGCAGCTTAGTCCCAGGGTGGGAGACCCAGTACTTC
size: NA; D: TRBD1; V: TRBV4-2; J: TRBJ2-5; CDR3: CASSQGRAGTEETQYF; DNA: TGTGCCAGCAGCCAAGGGCGAGCCGGGACAGAAGAGACCCAGTACTTC
size: once; D: NA; V: TRBV14; J: TRBJ1-6; CDR3: CASSHRVQISPLHF; DNA: TGTGCCAGCAGCCACCGGGTTCAGATTTCACCCCTCCACTTT
size: NA; D: NA; V: TRBV19; J: TRBJ2-1; CDR3: CASSRGSRYNEQFF; DNA: TGTGCCAGTAGTAGAGGGAGCAGATACAATGAGCAGTTCTTC
size: once; D: NA; V: TRBV7-3; J: TRBJ2-5; CDR3: CASSLTGAQETQYF; DNA: TGTGCCAGCAGCTTAACAGGGGCGCAAGAGACCCAGTACTTC
size: few; D: NA; V: TRBV6-1; J: TRBJ1-5; CDR3: CASSEALGHNQPQHF; DNA: TGTGCCAGCAGTGAAGCGTTGGGACACAATCAGCCCCAGCATTTT
size: medium-sized; D: TRBD1; V: TRBV2; J: TRBJ2-7; CDR3: CASSGTGGPYTEQYF; DNA: TGTGCCAGCAGTGGCACAGGGGGCCCCTATACTGAGCAGTACTTC
size: once; D: TRBD2; V: TRBV4-2; J: TRBJ2-7; CDR3: CASSQDKSGGATYEQYF; DNA: TGTGCCAGCAGCCAAGATAAGAGCGGGGGGGCCACCTACGAGCAGTACTTC
size: NA; D: TRBD1; V: TRBV5-1; J: TRBJ2-2; CDR3: CASSLALSLGTGVPGELFF; DNA: TGCGCCAGCAGCTTGGCTCTGAGTCTCGGGACAGGGGTGCCCGGGGAGCTGTTTTTT
size: NA; D: TRBD2; V: TRBV27; J: TRBJ2-3; CDR3: CASSLSGLAGGKYF; DNA: TGTGCCAGCAGTTTATCTGGCCTAGCGGGGGGGAAGTATTTT
size: NA; D: TRBD1; V: TRBV5-1; J: TRBJ1-1; CDR3: CASSLVQGASTEAFF; DNA: TGCGCCAGCAGCTTGGTACAGGGGGCGAGCACTGAAGCTTTCTTT
size: NA; D: NA; V: TRBV4-3; J: TRBJ1-2; CDR3: CASSQVSNWQRNYGYTF; DNA: TGCGCCAGCAGCCAAGTTAGTAATTGGCAGCGAAACTATGGCTACACCTTC
size: NA; D: NA; V: TRBV6-5; J: TRBJ1-2; CDR3: CASSYSPSYGYTF; DNA: TGTGCCAGCAGTTACTCGCCGAGTTATGGCTACACCTTC
size: NA; D: NA; V: TRBV4-2; J: TRBJ2-5; CDR3: CASSQAEAPQETQYF; DNA: TGTGCCAGCAGCCAGGCTGAGGCGCCCCAAGAGACCCAGTACTTC